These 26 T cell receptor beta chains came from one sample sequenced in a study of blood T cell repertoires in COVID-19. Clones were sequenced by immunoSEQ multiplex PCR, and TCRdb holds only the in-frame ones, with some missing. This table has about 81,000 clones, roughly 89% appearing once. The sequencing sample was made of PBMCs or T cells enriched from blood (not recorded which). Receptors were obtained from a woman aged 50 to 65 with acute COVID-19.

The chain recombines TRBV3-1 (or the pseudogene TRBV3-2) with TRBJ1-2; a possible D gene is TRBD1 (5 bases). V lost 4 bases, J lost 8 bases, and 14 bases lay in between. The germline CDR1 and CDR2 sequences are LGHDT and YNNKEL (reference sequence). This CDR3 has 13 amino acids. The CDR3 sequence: CASSRGAVDGYTF. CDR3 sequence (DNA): TGTGCCAGCAGCCGCGGGGCAGTGGACGGCTACACCTTC.

The CDR3 bases are TGTGCCAGCGGGGACTATAGCAATCAGCCCCAGCATTTT. This sequence encodes CASGDYSNQPQHF. J is TRBJ1-5 and V is TRBV9, with D perhaps TRBD1 (5 bases). This CDR3 contains 13 residues. V lost 7 bases, J lost 0 bases, and 8 bases lay in between. CDR1 is SGDLS and CDR2 is YYNGEE in the germline V gene.

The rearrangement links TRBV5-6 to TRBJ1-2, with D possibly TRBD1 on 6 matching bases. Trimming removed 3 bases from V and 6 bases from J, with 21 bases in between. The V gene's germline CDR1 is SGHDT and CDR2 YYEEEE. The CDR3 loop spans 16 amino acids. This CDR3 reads CASSSTFLTGRDGYTF. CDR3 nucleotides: TGTGCCAGCAGCTCTACCTTTTTAACAGGGAGGGATGGCTACACCTTC.

The CDR3 coding sequence is TGTGCCTGGAGTGTATTCGGGATTCACTCTGGAAACACCATATATTTT. Protein: CAWSVFGIHSGNTIYF. The chain employs TRBV30 and TRBJ1-3, with D uncertain. This CDR3 is built from 16 residues. Germline CDR1 is GTSNPN and CDR2 is SVGIG (reference sequence). Trimming took 0 bases from V and 0 from J, leaving 12 bases between them.

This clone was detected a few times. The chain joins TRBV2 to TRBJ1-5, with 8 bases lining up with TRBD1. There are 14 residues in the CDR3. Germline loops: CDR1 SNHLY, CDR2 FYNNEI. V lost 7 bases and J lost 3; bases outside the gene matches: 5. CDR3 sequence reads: CASKHRGINQPQHF. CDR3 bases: TGTGCCAGCAAACACAGGGGGATCAATCAGCCCCAGCATTTT. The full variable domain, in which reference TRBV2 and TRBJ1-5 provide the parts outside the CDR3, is EPEVTQTPSHQVTQMGQEVILRCVPISNHLYFYWYRQILGQKVEFLVSFYNNEISEKSEIFDDQFSVERPDGSNFTLKIRSTKLEDSAMYFCASKHRGINQPQHFGDGTRLSIL.

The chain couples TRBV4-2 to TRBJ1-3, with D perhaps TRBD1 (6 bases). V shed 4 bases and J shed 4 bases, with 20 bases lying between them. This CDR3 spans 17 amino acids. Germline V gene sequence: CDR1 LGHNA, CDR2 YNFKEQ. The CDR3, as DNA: TGTGCCAGCAGCCTCCAACCGGGACACCCAGAAGGAAACACCATATATTTT. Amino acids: CASSLQPGHPEGNTIYF.

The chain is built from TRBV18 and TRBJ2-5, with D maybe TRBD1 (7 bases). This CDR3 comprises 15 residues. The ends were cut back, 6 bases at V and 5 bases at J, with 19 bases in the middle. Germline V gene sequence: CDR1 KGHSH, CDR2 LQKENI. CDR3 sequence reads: CASSGGTVPRETQYF. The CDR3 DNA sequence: TGTGCCAGCTCGGGCGGGACAGTCCCCCGCGAGACCCAGTACTTC.

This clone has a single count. In nucleotides, the CDR3 is TGTGCCAGCAGGGGGAGTAACTATGGCTACACCTTC. Its translation: CASRGSNYGYTF. The gene calls are TRBV2 and TRBJ1-2; no firm D call. The CDR3 totals 12 residues. Germline loops: CDR1 SNHLY, CDR2 FYNNEI. Trimming pared 6 bases from V and 1 base from J, leaving 6 bases between.

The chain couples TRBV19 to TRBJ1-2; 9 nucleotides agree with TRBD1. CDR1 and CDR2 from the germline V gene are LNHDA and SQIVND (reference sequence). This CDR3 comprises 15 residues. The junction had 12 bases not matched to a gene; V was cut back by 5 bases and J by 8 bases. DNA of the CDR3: TGTGCCAGTAGTGATGGGACAGGGAATAGATACGGCTACACCTTC. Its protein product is CASSDGTGNRYGYTF.

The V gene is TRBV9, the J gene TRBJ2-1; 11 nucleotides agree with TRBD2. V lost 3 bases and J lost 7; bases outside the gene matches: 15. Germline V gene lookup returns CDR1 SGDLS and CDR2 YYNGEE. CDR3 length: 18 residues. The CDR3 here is CASSATLASGRSKNEQFF. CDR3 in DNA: TGTGCCAGCAGCGCGACCCTCGCTAGCGGGAGGTCTAAGAATGAGCAGTTCTTC.

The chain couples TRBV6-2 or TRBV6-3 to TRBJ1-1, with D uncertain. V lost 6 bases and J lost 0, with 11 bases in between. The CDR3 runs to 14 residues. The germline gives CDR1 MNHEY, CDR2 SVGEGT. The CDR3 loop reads CASSPLLLNTEAFF. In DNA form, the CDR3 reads TGTGCCAGCAGCCCCCTCCTATTGAACACTGAAGCTTTCTTT.

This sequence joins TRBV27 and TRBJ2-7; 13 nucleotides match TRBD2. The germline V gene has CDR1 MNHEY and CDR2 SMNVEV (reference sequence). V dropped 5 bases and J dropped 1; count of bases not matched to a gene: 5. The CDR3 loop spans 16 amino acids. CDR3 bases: TGTGCCAGCAGTCCAGGGACTAGCGGGACATCCTACGAGCAGTACTTC. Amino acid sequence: CASSPGTSGTSYEQYF.

CDR3 nucleotides: TGCGCCAGCAGGAAGACAGACACCGGGGAGCTGTTTTTT. Residues: CASRKTDTGELFF. This chain joins TRBV10-2 and TRBJ2-2; D is perhaps TRBD1 (5 bases). The CDR3 covers 13 residues. Germline CDR1 reads WSHSY; CDR2 reads SAAADI. V dropped 6 bases and J dropped 3 bases, with 8 bases sitting between them.

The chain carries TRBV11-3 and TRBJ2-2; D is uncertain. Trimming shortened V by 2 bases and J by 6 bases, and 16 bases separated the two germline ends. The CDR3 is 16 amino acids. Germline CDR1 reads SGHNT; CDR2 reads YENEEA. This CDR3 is CASSLRRPPHPGELFF. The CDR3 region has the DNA TGTGCCAGCAGCTTAAGGAGACCACCCCACCCCGGGGAGCTGTTTTTT.

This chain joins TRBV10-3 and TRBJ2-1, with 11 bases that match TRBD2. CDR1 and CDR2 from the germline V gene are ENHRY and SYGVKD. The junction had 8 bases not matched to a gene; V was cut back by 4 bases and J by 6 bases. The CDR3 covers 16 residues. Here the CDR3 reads CAISGTSGSSGNEQFF. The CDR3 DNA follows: TGTGCCATCAGTGGAACTAGCGGGAGTTCGGGCAATGAGCAGTTCTTC.

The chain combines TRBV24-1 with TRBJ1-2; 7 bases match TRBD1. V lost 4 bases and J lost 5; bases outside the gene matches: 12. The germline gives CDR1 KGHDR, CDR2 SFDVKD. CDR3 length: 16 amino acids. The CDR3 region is CATSDGEGGPLYGYTF. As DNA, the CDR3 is TGTGCCACCAGTGACGGAGAAGGGGGCCCACTTTATGGCTACACCTTC.

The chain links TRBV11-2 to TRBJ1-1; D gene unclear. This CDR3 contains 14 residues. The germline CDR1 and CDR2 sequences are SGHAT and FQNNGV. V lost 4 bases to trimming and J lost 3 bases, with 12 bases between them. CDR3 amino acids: CASSWSRGDTEAFF. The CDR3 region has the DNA TGTGCCAGCAGCTGGAGTCGGGGAGACACTGAAGCTTTCTTT.

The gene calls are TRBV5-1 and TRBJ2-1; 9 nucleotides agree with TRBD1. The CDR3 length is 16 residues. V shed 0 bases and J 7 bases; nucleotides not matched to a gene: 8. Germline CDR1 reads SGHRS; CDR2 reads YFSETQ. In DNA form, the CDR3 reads TGCGCCAGCAGCTTGGATCCGGGACAGGGAAGGAATGAGCAGTTCTTC. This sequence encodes CASSLDPGQGRNEQFF.

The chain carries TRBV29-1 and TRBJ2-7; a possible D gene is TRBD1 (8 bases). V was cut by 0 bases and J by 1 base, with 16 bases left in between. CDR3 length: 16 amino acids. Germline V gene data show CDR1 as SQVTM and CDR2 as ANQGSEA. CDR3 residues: CSVEDRYRGGSYEQYF. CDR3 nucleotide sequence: TGCAGCGTTGAAGATCGGTACAGGGGGGGTTCCTACGAGCAGTACTTC.

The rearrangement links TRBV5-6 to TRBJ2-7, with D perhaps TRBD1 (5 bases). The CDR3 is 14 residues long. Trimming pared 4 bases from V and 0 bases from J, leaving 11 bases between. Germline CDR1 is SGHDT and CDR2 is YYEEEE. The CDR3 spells CASSRGATSYEQYF. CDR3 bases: TGTGCCAGCAGCCGTGGGGCAACCTCCTACGAGCAGTACTTC.

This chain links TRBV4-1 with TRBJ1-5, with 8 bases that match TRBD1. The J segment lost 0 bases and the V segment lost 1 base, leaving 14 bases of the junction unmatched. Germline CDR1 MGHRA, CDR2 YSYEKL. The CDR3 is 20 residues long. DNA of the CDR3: TGCGCCAGCAGCCAAGGAACCGGGACAGGAGACCACTATAGCAATCAGCCCCAGCATTTT. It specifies CASSQGTGTGDHYSNQPQHF.

The CDR3 spells CASSPGSTATNYGYTF. The CDR3 region has the DNA TGTGCCAGTAGCCCGGGGAGCACAGCAACTAACTATGGCTACACCTTC. The V call is TRBV19, the J call TRBJ1-2; D not certain. The CDR3 is 16 residues long. The V end lost 6 bases, the J end lost 0 bases, and 17 bases lay between the germline ends. Germline loops: CDR1 LNHDA, CDR2 SQIVND (reference sequence). Full variable domain (remainder filled in from reference TRBV19 and TRBJ1-2): DGGITQSPKYLFRKEGQNVTLSCEQNLNHDAMYWYRQDPGQGLRLIYYSQIVNDFQKGDIAEGYSVSREKKESFPLTVTSAQKNPTAFYLCASSPGSTATNYGYTFGSGTRLTVV.

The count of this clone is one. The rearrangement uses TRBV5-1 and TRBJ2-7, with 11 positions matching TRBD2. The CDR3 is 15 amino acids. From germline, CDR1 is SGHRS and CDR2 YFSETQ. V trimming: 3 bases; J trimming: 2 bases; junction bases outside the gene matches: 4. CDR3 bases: TGCGCCAGCAGCTCTATAGCGGGAGGGGCCTACGAGCAGTACTTC. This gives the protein CASSSIAGGAYEQYF.

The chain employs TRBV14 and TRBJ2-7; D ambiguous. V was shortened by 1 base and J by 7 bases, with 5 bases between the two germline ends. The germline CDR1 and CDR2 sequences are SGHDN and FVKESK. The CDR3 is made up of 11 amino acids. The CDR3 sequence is CASSQALEQYF. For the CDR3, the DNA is TGTGCCAGCAGCCAAGCCCTGGAGCAGTACTTC.

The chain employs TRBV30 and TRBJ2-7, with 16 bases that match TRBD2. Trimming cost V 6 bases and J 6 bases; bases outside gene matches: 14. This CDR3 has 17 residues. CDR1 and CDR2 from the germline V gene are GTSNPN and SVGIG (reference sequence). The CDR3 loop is CACNSGLAGGILSEQYF. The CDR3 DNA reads TGTGCCTGCAATTCGGGACTAGCGGGAGGGATCCTCTCCGAGCAGTACTTC.

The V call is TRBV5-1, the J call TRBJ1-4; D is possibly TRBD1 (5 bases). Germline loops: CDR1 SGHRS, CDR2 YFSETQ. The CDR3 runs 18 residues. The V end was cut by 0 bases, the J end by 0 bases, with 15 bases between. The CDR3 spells CASSLVGTGTSTNEKLFF. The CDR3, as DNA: TGCGCCAGCAGCTTGGTCGGTACAGGAACCTCAACTAATGAAAAACTGTTTTTT. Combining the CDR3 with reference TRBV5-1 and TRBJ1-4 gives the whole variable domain KAGVTQTPRYLIKTRGQQVTLSCSPISGHRSVSWYQQTPGQGLQFLFEYFSETQRNKGNFPGRFSGRQFSNSRSEMNVSTLELGDSALYLCASSLVGTGTSTNEKLFFGSGTQLSVL.